These 12 T cell receptor beta chains originate from one sample sequenced in a study of blood T cell repertoires in COVID-19. Sequenced by immunoSEQ multiplex PCR; TCRdb stores in-frame clones only, minus some. The sample consists of about 280,000 clones, about 90% of them appearing once. Sequenced sample: peripheral blood. Every receptor here comes from a woman under 40 with COVID-19, enrolled during active disease.

The rearrangement uses TRBV18 and TRBJ1-1; D gene uncertain. This CDR3 is 13 amino acids long. Germline lookup yields CDR1 KGHSH and CDR2 LQKENI. The V and J ends lost 2 bases and 1 base respectively, with 5 bases between them. DNA of the CDR3: TGTGCCAGCTCACCATTAGCGAACACTGAAGCTTTCTTT. This encodes CASSPLANTEAFF.

This rearrangement joins TRBV2 to TRBJ1-1; a possible D gene is TRBD1 (6 bases). The CDR3 sequence is 11 residues long. Trimming took off 5 bases at V and 7 bases at J, with 8 bases between the two ends. CDR1 is SNHLY and CDR2 is FYNNEI in the germline V gene. DNA of the CDR3: TGTGCCAGCAGTTCAGGGGATGAAGCTTTCTTT. Translated: CASSSGDEAFF.

This chain links TRBV21-1 with TRBJ1-2; the table's D call, TRBD1, has no DNA check behind it. TRBV21-1 is tagged as a pseudogene. The CDR3 covers 15 residues. In nucleotides, the CDR3 is TGTGCCAGCAAGAAGGGGTTATTGCGACTTTATGGCTACACCTTC. Protein product: CASKKGLLRLYGYTF.

CDR3 amino acids: CASRNGPNTEAFF. DNA of the CDR3: TGTGCCAGCAGAAATGGGCCGAACACTGAAGCTTTCTTT. The chain links TRBV13 to TRBJ1-1; D gene ambiguous. V was trimmed by 6 bases and J by 1 base, leaving 9 bases between them. Germline CDR1 and CDR2: PRHDT and FYEKMQ (reference sequence). The CDR3 loop spans 13 amino acids.

Details on this clone: Because the CDR3's place on the DNA is in doubt, the DNA is left out and the CDR3 is given as listed by TCRdb. The chain uses TRBV4-2 and TRBJ2-1; the DNA was not compared with TRBD1, the D call given in the table. The CDR3 contains 21 residues when both ends are counted. The germline V gene encodes CDR1 LGHNA and CDR2 YNFKEQ. This chain's CDR3 is CASSLRPSGGSFLWSYNEQFF.

This chain uses TRBV3-1 (or the pseudogene TRBV3-2) with TRBJ2-1; possibly TRBD2 for D (5 bases). This CDR3 comprises 13 residues. Germline V lookup: CDR1 LGHDT, CDR2 YNNKEL (reference sequence). The ends were cut back, 4 bases at V and 7 bases at J, with 11 bases in the middle. The chain's CDR3 is CASSRLLANEQFF. The CDR3 bases are TGTGCCAGCAGCCGCCTCCTAGCAAATGAGCAGTTCTTC.

The rearrangement uses TRBV11-2 and TRBJ2-7; tentative D call: TRBD2 (6 bases). The CDR3 is 15 residues long. Germline V gene data show CDR1 as SGHAT and CDR2 as FQNNGV. With 1 base removed from V and 4 bases from J, the gap between germline ends came to 14 bases. The CDR3: CASSLAAGGRYEQYF. In DNA form, the CDR3 reads TGTGCCAGCAGCTTAGCTGCGGGTGGGAGGTACGAGCAGTACTTC.

The chain has TRBV7-8 and TRBJ2-7; 9 nucleotides line up with TRBD1. V gave up 5 bases and J gave up 5 bases; unmatched junction bases: 13. The germline gives CDR1 SGHVS, CDR2 FQNEAQ. The length of the CDR3 is 16 residues. The CDR3 DNA reads TGTGCCAGCAGCGTTTACCCGGGACAGGGACTAAACGAGCAGTACTTC. As protein: CASSVYPGQGLNEQYF.

The chain carries TRBV28 and TRBJ2-4, with D possibly being TRBD1 (6 bases). The CDR3 is made up of 15 amino acids. The germline V gene has CDR1 MDHEN and CDR2 SYDVKM. Trimming stripped 6 bases from V and 3 bases from J, with 15 bases between. The CDR3 sequence is CASSLSHRDKNIQYF. Written as DNA, the CDR3 is TGTGCCAGCAGCCTCAGTCACAGGGACAAAAACATTCAGTACTTC. The complete variable domain, with remaining parts taken from reference TRBV28 and TRBJ2-4, reads DVKVTQSSRYLVKRTGEKVFLECVQDMDHENMFWYRQDPGLGLRLIYFSYDVKMKEKGDIPEGYSVSREKKERFSLILESASTNQTSMYLCASSLSHRDKNIQYFGAGTRLSVL.

The chain links TRBV21-1 to TRBJ2-1; whether TRBD2, the table's D call, matches the DNA was not checked. TRBV21-1 is designated a pseudogene. This CDR3 spans 21 amino acids. CDR3 DNA sequence: TGTGCCAGCAGCAAAGAGGTAGAGGACTGGGCCGGTTCGAGCTCCTACAATGAGCAGTTCTTC. This encodes CASSKEVEDWAGSSSYNEQFF.

The chain is built from TRBV5-1 and TRBJ2-5; TRBD2 matches 8 bases. Germline loops: CDR1 SGHRS, CDR2 YFSETQ. The CDR3 is 17 amino acids. Unmatched junction bases numbered 11, after V lost 4 bases and J lost 0 bases. The CDR3 DNA reads TGCGCCAGCAGCCTAAACCAACTAGCGGACTACCAAGAGACCCAGTACTTC. Protein product: CASSLNQLADYQETQYF.

The genes are TRBV12-5 and TRBJ2-7; D is possibly TRBD1 (6 bases). Germline V gene sequence: CDR1 LGHNT, CDR2 FRNRAP. The CDR3 is 13 amino acids. Trimming left V 1 base short and J 8 bases short, with 12 bases between. Here the CDR3 DNA reads TGTGCTAGTGGTTTGGCCATGGGGGCGCAGCAGTACTTC. Translating gives CASGLAMGAQQYF.